This paragraph covers one T cell receptor beta chain sequence. The source of the sample is a study of blood T cell repertoires in COVID-19. Study-level background: Acute-phase and convalescent COVID-19 samples originated in the United States, Italy and Spain. In each case, the material was cDNA or gDNA derived from T cells, B-cell-depleted T cells, or PBMCs.

The CDR3 contains 14 residues. Deletions cut 4 bases from V and 7 bases from J, with 16 bases between. CDR1 and CDR2 from the germline V gene are MGHRA and YSYEKL. Per the study methods: By means of reference gene primer amplification, nucleated cell counts were estimated. TCRdb keeps only in-frame clones here, not all; method: immunoSEQ multiplex PCR. The V and J calls and clone size are taken from that table; D and trimming were inferred from the DNA. The sample records almost 80,000 clones, about 93% being singletons. The V call is TRBV4-1, the J call TRBJ1-1; possibly TRBD1 for D (5 bases). The receptor comes from a woman over 75 with acute or convalescent COVID-19. The sample consisted of peripheral blood. The CDR3 DNA sequence: TGCGCCAGCAGCCCAAGGGGTTCTGCAGGTGAAGCTTTCTTT. This sequence encodes CASSPRGSAGEAFF.